The entry below describes one T cell receptor beta chain. This clonotype was seen many times. It has no known antigen specificity. Base qualities are missing; no much larger clone stands one base away. cDNA synthesis used template-switch 5'RACE with a primer carrying a 10-nucleotide random unique molecular identifier tagging each TCR transcript. Each sequencing run produced over 190 million TCR-beta sequences covering 15-18 subjects. Total RNA was extracted with the RNeasy kit. The KAPA Real-time Library Amplification kit was used to amplify TCR-beta VDJ regions with primers targeting the TCR constant region and the 5'RACE anchor. Sample indexes and Illumina adaptors were added in a first PCR, after which library yield was increased in a second PCR. After Ampure bead purification, the TCR product of roughly 650 bp was size-selected on a 2% E-gel SizeSelection system. Library quality was checked on a Bioanalyzer, concentration was measured with Qubit, and libraries were quantified with the Kapa Library Quantification kit before pooling. An Illumina HiSeq 2500 was used to sequence the libraries paired-end at 2 x 150 bp. To increase sequence diversity, roughly 23-30% phiX was spiked into each library pool. The authors' pipeline ran thus. Quality-filtered reads were processed with the UMI-based MiGEC pipeline, which removed over 75% of raw TCR sequences during error correction. IMGT germline references were used for alignment of VDJ genes, and clonotypes were defined by a unique CDR3 amino acid sequence together with V-J genes. Clonal expansion, Shannon diversity and CDR3 relatedness were evaluated with VDJtools (CalcPairwiseDistances, ClusterSamples), while phylogenetic trees were built in CLCbio workbench. Using coefficient-of-variation modelling across technical triplicates, the study counted a clone as expanded if it had at least 8 unique UMIs. TCRdb ran its own pipeline on the public reads, namely fastp trimming at Q25 and MiXCR clone calling, and kept in-frame beta chains. Each CDR3 protein appears once, grouped with its most common genes and DNA. The V and J calls follow TCRdb's processing rather than the paper's. In all, the sample holds about 80,000 distinct CDR3 sequences, and roughly 9.9% of those were seen once. Approximately 1.5% of the sample goes to the ten largest clones.

CDR1 MGHRA and CDR2 YSYEKL are derived from the germline V gene. V is pared back by 0 bases and J by 2 bases, with 16 bases lying between the germline termini. The CDR3 contains 17 residues, cysteine and phenylalanine counted. Just the 51-base CDR3 DNA is kept, in frame starting at base 1. Blood bank volunteers in Maryland, USA served as the healthy controls. Unsorted PBMC libraries were generated from 2 million PBMCs stored in RNAlater at -80 °C until RNA extraction. Peripheral blood was subjected to Ficoll-Hypaque density gradient centrifugation to isolate PBMCs, which were then cryopreserved in liquid nitrogen. The data were taken from a study of neurological immune-mediated disorders (dated by TCRdb to about 2019). Regarding the complete study: Peripheral blood TCR-beta repertoires from patients with HTLV-I-associated myelopathy (HAM/TSP), patients with multiple sclerosis, and healthy controls were compared in the study using UMI-based sequencing. The cohort comprised 68 subjects: about 15 HAM/TSP patients, approximately 34 multiple sclerosis patients and around 20 healthy controls. The roughly 100 TCR-beta libraries covered PBMC samples along with longitudinal samples, technical triplicates, and paired sorted CD4+ and CD8+ T-cell subsets. The full study reports these points: TCR clonal expansion was highest in HAM/TSP patients and lowest in MS patients, with MS patients falling below even healthy controls. No identical CDR3 amino acid sequences were shared among expanded clones across subjects, suggesting private TCR-beta repertoires in all groups.

The chain couples TRBV4-1 to TRBJ1-1; TRBD1 is a possible D gene, resting on 6 matching bases. This receptor was identified in a man aged 50 to 60 in good health. Sequenced sample: PBMCs. The CDR3 here reads CASSQDRARTANTEAFF. The nucleotide sequence reads TGCGCCAGCAGCCAAGATCGCGCAAGGACAGCTAACACTGAAGCTTTCTTT.